These 21 T cell receptor beta chains were all obtained from the same sample, sequenced in a study of post-analysis software for immune sequencing data. Points from the study as a whole: A handful of TRBV segments occurring more often in patients than controls included TRBV5-6, TRBV5-1 and TRBV20-1.

cDNA libraries for TCR beta contained unique molecular identifiers. TCRdb reprocessed the PCR reads with MiXCR, giving one entry per CDR3 protein. Here the sample spans about 430,000 distinct CDR3 sequences, about 40% being singletons. Antigens for these TCRs are unknown. The sample taken for sequencing was blood. These receptors were taken from a girl aged 2 to 9 with multiple sclerosis.

The V and J genes are TRBV30 and TRBJ2-3; TRBD2 agrees at 12 bases. CDR3 length equals 15 residues. Germline CDR1 is GTSNPN and CDR2 is SVGIG (reference sequence). V was clipped by 1 base and J by 3 bases; unmatched bases: 2. In DNA form, the CDR3 reads TGTGCCTGGAGTGAAGGACTAGCGGGGACAGATACGCAGTATTTT. Translating gives CAWSEGLAGTDTQYF.

The V and J genes are TRBV3-1 and TRBJ1-5; no clear D gene. Germline lookup yields CDR1 LGHDT and CDR2 YNNKEL (reference sequence). V shed 0 bases and J shed 4 bases, with 10 bases lying between them. This CDR3 is 15 amino acids long. The CDR3 DNA sequence: TGTGCCAGCAGCCAAGATTCCAGCGCGAATCAGCCCCAGCATTTT. Translation gives CASSQDSSANQPQHF.

The chain joins TRBV11-1 to TRBJ2-1; D ambiguous. From germline, CDR1 is SGHAT and CDR2 FQDESV (reference sequence). The CDR3 has 14 residues. Trimming took off 4 bases at V and 8 bases at J, with 15 bases between the two ends. The DNA of the CDR3 is TGTGCCAGCAGCTCGAGGTCCGGCAGCGATGAGCAGTTCTTC. Encoded protein: CASSSRSGSDEQFF.

V usage is TRBV7-9 and J usage is TRBJ1-2; D call uncertain. Deletions cut 0 bases from V and 8 bases from J, with 13 bases between. Germline-derived CDR1 and CDR2 are SEHNR and FQNEAQ (reference sequence). CDR3 size: 14 residues. CDR3 nucleotides: TGTGCCAGCAGCTTAGCGCTGAGCTCCGAGGGCTACACCTTC. It is translated as CASSLALSSEGYTF.

This clonotype has just a few counts. V and J are TRBV29-1 and TRBJ2-3, with D tentatively TRBD1 (5 bases). Germline CDR1 and CDR2: SQVTM and ANQGSEA. Trimming left V 6 bases short and J 1 base short, with 14 bases between. This CDR3 contains 14 residues. DNA for the CDR3: TGCAGCGTCCCGCAGGGATTAGGCACAGATACGCAGTATTTT. Protein: CSVPQGLGTDTQYF.

The chain is built from TRBV28 and TRBJ1-2, with D perhaps TRBD1 (6 bases). Germline V lookup: CDR1 MDHEN, CDR2 SYDVKM. The CDR3 spans 15 residues. Deletions cut 3 bases from V and 0 bases from J, with 11 bases between. CDR3 DNA: TGTGCCAGCAGTTTTACCCGACAGGCTAACTATGGCTACACCTTC. It yields the protein CASSFTRQANYGYTF.

This clonotype was seen a handful of times. The chain combines TRBV28 with TRBJ1-2, with no clear D. The CDR3 runs 13 residues. In germline, CDR1 is MDHEN, CDR2 SYDVKM. Trimming removed 5 bases from V and 0 bases from J, with 7 bases in between. CDR3: CASSTTSNYGYTF. Here the CDR3 DNA reads TGTGCCAGCAGTACCACGTCTAACTATGGCTACACCTTC.

The chain uses TRBV6-2 or TRBV6-3 and TRBJ2-1; TRBD2 matches at 16 bases. The CDR3 consists of 19 residues. Per germline, CDR1 MNHEY and CDR2 SVGEGT. After removal of 2 bases from V and 0 bases from J, the junction contained 4 bases not matched to a gene. For the CDR3, the DNA is TGTGCCAGCAGTTACCAGGGACTAGCGGGAGGGAGCTCCTACAATGAGCAGTTCTTC. Protein: CASSYQGLAGGSSYNEQFF.

The chain carries TRBV15 and TRBJ2-1, with TRBD2 matching over 10 bases. The CDR3 extends over 19 amino acids. V was pared by 1 base and J by 5 bases, with 14 bases of the junction left unmatched. CDR1 is LNHNV and CDR2 is YYDKDF in the germline V gene (reference sequence). Here the CDR3 reads CATSRGNRVTSGAHNEQFF. The CDR3 DNA is TGTGCCACCAGCAGAGGAAATAGAGTTACTAGCGGGGCCCACAATGAGCAGTTCTTC.

This chain links TRBV20-1 with TRBJ2-1; D gene unclear. The tail of the sequence fits TRBJ2-7 better, so the J call may be wrong. The V gene's germline CDR1 is DFQATT and CDR2 SNEGSKA (reference sequence). This CDR3 is built from 14 residues. The CDR3 region is CSARGGFSYNEQYF. CDR3 bases: TGCAGTGCTCGAGGTGGCTTTTCCTACAATGAGCAGTACTTC.

Only a few counts were recorded for this clonotype. The V and J genes are TRBV4-2 and TRBJ2-7, with a possible D match to TRBD1 (5 bases). Germline-derived CDR1 and CDR2 are LGHNA and YNFKEQ. V gave up 0 bases and J gave up 0 bases, with 12 bases separating them. The CDR3 loop spans 16 amino acids. CDR3 in DNA: TGTGCCAGCAGCCAAGAGCAGGGCAGCAGCTCCTACGAGCAGTACTTC. It is translated as CASSQEQGSSSYEQYF.

V gene TRBV12-3 or TRBV12-4 combines with J gene TRBJ2-1; the match to TRBD1 covers 9 bases. The DNA end is more similar to TRBJ2-7, so the J call may be wrong. This CDR3 is 14 amino acids long. The CDR3 is CASSTGTGFYEQYF. The CDR3 nucleotides are TGTGCCAGCAGTACCGGGACAGGGTTCTACGAGCAGTACTTC.

The rearrangement uses TRBV7-3 and TRBJ2-7; D not resolved. This CDR3 has 13 residues. CDR1 and CDR2 (germline): SGHTA, FQGTGA. V lost 5 bases and J lost 2, with 10 bases in between. The CDR3 loop reads CASSLDATYEQYF. The CDR3 DNA reads TGTGCCAGCAGCCTAGACGCTACCTACGAGCAGTACTTC.

The chain combines TRBV11-2 with TRBJ1-1; unclear D gene. V was shortened by 5 bases and J by 11 bases, with 12 bases between the two germline ends. From germline, CDR1 is SGHAT and CDR2 FQNNGV. The CDR3 totals 11 residues. CDR3 in amino acids: CASSHSLRAFF. CDR3 bases: TGTGCCAGCAGCCACAGTCTGCGGGCTTTCTTT.

This clonotype has a single count. This chain connects TRBV12-3 or TRBV12-4 to TRBJ2-5; 7 nucleotides agree with TRBD1. The V and J ends lost 7 bases and 5 bases, in that order; junction bases with no gene match: 7. The CDR3 runs 13 residues. The CDR3 DNA sequence: TGTGCCAGCAACCCAGGGGGTAGGGAGACCCAGTACTTC. It codes for CASNPGGRETQYF.

The chain has TRBV20-1 and TRBJ2-7; TRBD2 matches at 11 bases. Trimming took 1 base from V and 0 from J; bases not matched to a gene: 8. There are 17 residues in the CDR3. Germline assignment: CDR1 DFQATT and CDR2 SNEGSKA (reference sequence). The CDR3 coding sequence is TGCAGTGCTAGAGGTGGTGAACTAGCGGGAGTCTCCTACGAGCAGTACTTC. The encoded protein is CSARGGELAGVSYEQYF.

V gene TRBV7-9 combines with J gene TRBJ2-4; 11 bases align to TRBD1. Judging by the DNA end, TRBJ2-7 fits better; the J call may be wrong. CDR3 size: 16 residues. From germline, CDR1 is SEHNR and CDR2 FQNEAQ (reference sequence). The CDR3 reads CASSSRPGTGGNEQYF. For the CDR3, the DNA is TGTGCCAGCAGCTCAAGACCCGGGACAGGGGGGAACGAGCAGTACTTC.

This clonotype was detected only a few times. The rearrangement joins TRBV6-5 to TRBJ2-1; D ambiguous. This CDR3 has 13 residues. Germline values: CDR1 MNHEY, CDR2 SVGAGI. Trimming shortened V by 0 bases and J by 4 bases, and 4 bases separated the two germline ends. The chain's CDR3 is CASSYSWYNEQFF. CDR3 nucleotides: TGTGCCAGCAGTTACTCATGGTACAATGAGCAGTTCTTC.

The V gene is TRBV28, the J gene TRBJ2-4; tentative D call: TRBD2 (5 bases). The J call may be in error: the DNA end matches TRBJ2-5 better. Germline CDR1 and CDR2: MDHEN and SYDVKM. The CDR3 is 16 amino acids. The CDR3: CASSPSGSGTRRTQYF. The CDR3 coding sequence is TGTGCCAGCAGTCCATCGGGGAGCGGTACCCGGCGGACCCAGTACTTC.

This clonotype was recorded at least ten times. V is TRBV29-1 and J is TRBJ2-7; 8 nucleotides line up with TRBD2. The CDR3 is made up of 15 amino acids. Trimming took 4 bases from V and 0 from J; bases not matched to a gene: 8. Germline assignment: CDR1 SQVTM and CDR2 ANQGSEA. The CDR3 sequence is CSVAPTSALSYEQYF. The CDR3 DNA reads TGCAGCGTTGCCCCGACTAGCGCCCTCTCCTACGAGCAGTACTTC.

The chain employs TRBV14 and TRBJ2-7; D gene unclear. The germline gives CDR1 SGHDN, CDR2 FVKESK. V was pared by 4 bases and J by 1 base, with 8 bases between. CDR3 length: 13 residues. CDR3 amino acids: CASSPSRSYEQYF. The CDR3, as DNA: TGTGCCAGCAGCCCATCACGTTCCTACGAGCAGTACTTC.